These 27 T cell receptor beta chains share one sample of origin, sequenced in a study of T cells in Graves' hyperthyroidism and ophthalmopathy. Template material for amplifying TCR beta CDR3 regions consisted of RNA transcripts. A set of HTBI primers served as the primers for a first-round RT-PCR of the TCR CDR3. In TCRdb, the multiplex PCR reads were re-called with MiXCR into one record per CDR3 protein. The table includes some 550,000 distinct CDR3 sequences, approximately 15% detected once. Sequenced material: blood. These TCRs come from a woman in her thirties or forties with Graves' ophthalmopathy.

This chain links TRBV30 with TRBJ1-1; perhaps TRBD1 as D (5 bases). V was clipped by 3 bases and J by 8 bases, with 22 bases between them. CDR3 length equals 15 residues. CDR1 and CDR2 from the germline V gene are GTSNPN and SVGIG (reference sequence). This chain's CDR3 is CAWSDPRGGTSEAFF. CDR3 bases: TGTGCCTGGAGCGACCCCCGGGGGGGGACTTCAGAAGCTTTCTTT. Together with reference TRBV30 and TRBJ1-1, the CDR3 gives the full variable domain: SQTIHQWPATLVQPVGSPLSLECTVEGTSNPNLYWYRQAAGRGLQLLFYSVGIGQISSEVPQNLSASRPQDRQFILSSKKLLLSDSGFYLCAWSDPRGGTSEAFFGQGTRLTVV.

This chain joins TRBV4-1 and TRBJ2-2; 13 positions agree with TRBD2. This CDR3 has 17 amino acids. Unmatched junction bases numbered 7, after V lost 6 bases and J lost 3 bases. Looked up from germline, CDR1 is MGHRA and CDR2 is YSYEKL. The CDR3 loop is CASRLLAGGPDTGELFF. CDR3 DNA sequence: TGCGCCAGCAGGCTACTAGCGGGAGGGCCGGACACCGGGGAGCTGTTTTTT.

The rearrangement links TRBV6-1 to TRBJ1-1; no reliable D call. The length of the CDR3 is 13 residues. From germline, CDR1 is MNHNS and CDR2 SASEGT. Trimming removed 6 bases from V and 0 bases from J, with 8 bases in between. The CDR3 loop is CASSAAMNTEAFF. For the CDR3, the DNA is TGTGCCAGCAGCGCTGCCATGAACACTGAAGCTTTCTTT.

In this sample, this clonotype turned up a few times. The CDR3 loop is CASSTRNTGELFF. Here the CDR3 DNA reads TGTGCCAGCAGCACCAGGAACACCGGGGAGCTGTTTTTT. The chain has TRBV11-2 and TRBJ2-2, with D unresolved. CDR1 and CDR2 from the germline V gene are SGHAT and FQNNGV. V lost 5 bases and J lost 1, with 5 bases in between. This CDR3 is built from 13 residues.

The V call is TRBV2, the J call TRBJ2-5, with TRBD2 matching 10 bases. This CDR3 has 19 amino acids. Trimming cost V 6 bases and J 4 bases; bases outside gene matches: 20. Per germline, CDR1 SNHLY and CDR2 FYNNEI. The CDR3 loop is CASRNDGLAGAIGAETQYF. CDR3 DNA sequence: TGTGCCAGCAGAAATGATGGGCTAGCGGGGGCAATAGGTGCAGAGACCCAGTACTTC.

The chain joins TRBV7-9 to TRBJ2-3, with 8 positions matching TRBD2. After removal of 4 bases from V and 2 bases from J, the junction contained 5 bases not matched to a gene. Germline lookup yields CDR1 SEHNR and CDR2 FQNEAQ (reference sequence). The CDR3 extends over 15 amino acids. CDR3 sequence: CASSSIAGYTDTQYF. DNA for the CDR3: TGTGCCAGCAGCTCGATAGCGGGATACACAGATACGCAGTATTTT.

This clonotype was counted at least ten times. The rearrangement links TRBV3-1 to TRBJ1-1; D perhaps matches TRBD1 (6 bases). CDR1 and CDR2 (germline): LGHDT, YNNKEL (reference sequence). This CDR3 spans 13 amino acids. The ends were cut back, 3 bases at V and 4 bases at J, with 9 bases in the middle. The CDR3 region has the DNA TGTGCCAGCAGCCACCTCAGGGGCACTGAAGCTTTCTTT. Residues: CASSHLRGTEAFF. Filled out from reference TRBV3-1 and TRBJ1-1, the complete variable domain reads DTAVSQTPKYLVTQMGNDKSIKCEQNLGHDTMYWYKQDSKKFLKIMFSYNNKELIINETVPNRFSPKSPDKAHLNLHINSLELGDSAVYFCASSHLRGTEAFFGQGTRLTVV.

This chain joins TRBV20-1 and TRBJ2-5, with 8 nucleotides matching TRBD1. Germline CDR1 DFQATT, CDR2 SNEGSKA (reference sequence). The CDR3 is 13 amino acids. The trim removed 6 bases at V and 1 base at J, leaving 4 bases unmatched. Written as DNA, the CDR3 is TGCAGTGCGCCAGGGACAGGCCAAGAGACCCAGTACTTC. This encodes CSAPGTGQETQYF.

A note on this clonotype: This clone may be a read error of a much larger clone one base away. The chain combines TRBV2 with TRBJ2-1; D may be TRBD1 or TRBD2 (5 bases each). Germline assignment: CDR1 SNHLY and CDR2 FYNNEI. This CDR3 has 14 residues. Written as DNA, the CDR3 is TGTGCCAGCAGTGAACAGGGACCCTACAATGAGCAGCTCTTC. Residues: CASSEQGPYNEQLF.

Only a few counts were recorded for this clonotype. Here the CDR3 DNA reads TGTGCCAGCAGCTCCCGATTGGCGGGGAACCAACCCAATACGCAGTATTTT. Its translation is CASSSRLAGNQPNTQYF. This chain joins TRBV7-2 and TRBJ2-3, with D possibly being TRBD2 (6 bases). V lost 4 bases and J lost 7, with 24 bases in between. The germline CDR1 and CDR2 sequences are SGHTA and FQGNSA. CDR3 length: 17 amino acids.

This clonotype came up many times. This chain uses TRBV20-1 with TRBJ2-2; TRBD2 matches 12 bases. The CDR3 spans 15 residues. Trimming removed 1 base from V and 4 bases from J; junction bases left unmatched: 1. CDR1 DFQATT and CDR2 SNEGSKA come from the germline V gene (reference sequence). The CDR3 loop is CSARGTSGITGELFF. The CDR3 bases are TGCAGTGCTAGAGGGACTAGCGGGATCACCGGGGAGCTGTTTTTT.

Many counts were recorded for this clonotype. This chain uses TRBV12-3 or TRBV12-4 with TRBJ2-7, with 10 positions matching TRBD2. The CDR3 totals 14 residues. V lost 1 base and J lost 3; bases outside the gene matches: 0. CDR3 DNA sequence: TGTGCCAGCAGTTTAGGACTAGCGGGCTACGAGCAGTACTTC. Its protein product is CASSLGLAGYEQYF.

This chain connects TRBV27 to TRBJ2-3, with 12 positions matching TRBD1. Germline CDR1 is MNHEY and CDR2 is SMNVEV (reference sequence). Unmatched junction bases numbered 5, after V lost 5 bases and J lost 5 bases. This CDR3 comprises 15 residues. DNA for the CDR3: TGTGCCAGCAGTACCGGGACAGGGGGCGAAGATACGCAGTATTTT. Translated: CASSTGTGGEDTQYF.

The chain carries TRBV20-1 and TRBJ2-6; TRBD1 might be the D (6 bases). Trimming removed 1 base from V and 4 bases from J, with 11 bases in between. Per germline, CDR1 DFQATT and CDR2 SNEGSKA (reference sequence). This CDR3 has 15 residues. The CDR3 DNA follows: TGCAGTGCTAGAGTCTGGGGGCTCGGGGCCAACGTCCTGACTTTC. It codes for CSARVWGLGANVLTF.

Only a few counts were recorded for this clonotype. The V call is TRBV19, the J call TRBJ1-1, with D possibly TRBD1 on 5 matching bases. Germline CDR1 is LNHDA and CDR2 is SQIVND (reference sequence). The CDR3 length is 14 residues. V lost 8 bases and J 5 bases, leaving 18 bases between the germline ends. In nucleotides, the CDR3 is TGTGCCAGTCGACCTCAGGGTGGAGGAACTGAAGCTTTCTTT. Translated, it gives CASRPQGGGTEAFF.

The sample holds a few counts of this clonotype. This chain uses TRBV20-1 with TRBJ2-7; no definite D call. The CDR3 runs to 15 residues. Trimming cost V 0 bases and J 3 bases, with 15 bases left between them. Germline assignment: CDR1 DFQATT and CDR2 SNEGSKA (reference sequence). CDR3 sequence reads: CSARDVVGSRYEQYF. CDR3 DNA sequence: TGCAGTGCTAGAGATGTTGTTGGAAGCCGCTACGAGCAGTACTTC.

This clonotype was seen ten or more times. The chain joins TRBV2 to TRBJ2-1; TRBD1 is a possible D gene (6 bases). Per the germline V gene, CDR1 is SNHLY and CDR2 is FYNNEI. The CDR3 is 15 residues long. V was pared by 2 bases and J by 9 bases, with 17 bases between. For the CDR3, the DNA is TGTGCCAGCAGTGAATTGGGGTACAGGGACGGTGAGCAGTTCTTC. It translates to CASSELGYRDGEQFF.

The chain employs TRBV28 and TRBJ2-3; 7 bases align to TRBD2. The CDR3 has 17 residues. The germline gives CDR1 MDHEN, CDR2 SYDVKM. The V and J ends lost 4 bases and 2 bases, in that order; junction bases with no gene match: 12. CDR3 residues: CASSSYKAGVTTDTQYF. CDR3 bases: TGTGCCAGCAGTTCCTATAAGGCGGGAGTTACCACAGATACGCAGTATTTT. Complete variable domain (other parts from reference TRBV28 and TRBJ2-3): DVKVTQSSRYLVKRTGEKVFLECVQDMDHENMFWYRQDPGLGLRLIYFSYDVKMKEKGDIPEGYSVSREKKERFSLILESASTNQTSMYLCASSSYKAGVTTDTQYFGPGTRLTVL.

This clonotype was recorded many times. The V call is TRBV20-1, the J call TRBJ1-1; a possible D gene is TRBD1 (6 bases). V was trimmed by 6 bases and J by 0 bases, leaving 14 bases between them. This CDR3 has 14 amino acids. CDR1 DFQATT and CDR2 SNEGSKA come from the germline V gene (reference sequence). The DNA of the CDR3 is TGCAGTGCGGCCAGGGAGGGGGTGAACACTGAAGCTTTCTTT. The encoded protein is CSAAREGVNTEAFF.

The CDR3 here is CASSFNAGRQFF. DNA for the CDR3: TGTGCCAGCAGCTTTAACGCGGGCCGGCAGTTCTTC. The rearrangement joins TRBV11-3 to TRBJ2-1; maybe TRBD2 (5 bases). The germline V gene encodes CDR1 SGHNT and CDR2 YENEEA. V lost 3 bases, J lost 12 bases, and 12 bases lay in between. CDR3 length: 12 residues.

This clonotype was recorded a few times. Since a much larger clone is just one base distant, this may be a read error. The chain uses TRBV11-2 and TRBJ2-7; maybe TRBD1 (5 bases). In germline, CDR1 is SGHAT, CDR2 FQNNGV. The CDR3 sequence is 14 residues long. In nucleotides, the CDR3 is TGTGCCAGCAGCCCAAAGCAGGGCTCCTACGGGCAGTACTTC. This gives the protein CASSPKQGSYGQYF.

J is TRBJ2-3 and V is TRBV2; 16 bases are a match to TRBD2. This CDR3 contains 18 residues. CDR1 and CDR2 from the germline V gene are SNHLY and FYNNEI. With V trimmed by 6 bases and J by 2 bases, 8 bases remained unmatched. The CDR3 nucleotides read TGTGCCAGCAGCTCGGGACTAGCGGGAGGGAGGGACACAGATACGCAGTATTTT. Its translation: CASSSGLAGGRDTDTQYF.

This clonotype was observed a few times. This chain links TRBV10-1 with TRBJ2-1, with a possible D match to TRBD2 (5 bases). Trimming cost V 0 bases and J 6 bases, with 9 bases left between them. The CDR3 contains 14 residues. Germline V CDR1 and CDR2: WNHNN, SYGVQD (reference sequence). CDR3 sequence: CASSESDLINEQFF. As DNA, the CDR3 is TGCGCCAGCAGTGAGTCGGACTTGATCAATGAGCAGTTCTTC.

This clonotype came up a few times. The chain recombines TRBV20-1 with TRBJ1-5; weak D call: TRBD1 (6 bases). Germline V CDR1 and CDR2: DFQATT, SNEGSKA (reference sequence). Trimming shortened V by 5 bases and J by 6 bases, and 26 bases separated the two germline ends. The CDR3 contains 17 residues. CDR3 in amino acids: CSAVTPPGQEGIQPQHF. The CDR3 nucleotides read TGCAGTGCTGTGACCCCCCCGGGACAAGAGGGAATTCAGCCCCAGCATTTT.

The DNA of the CDR3 is TGTGCCAGCAGCTTGGGGACACCGACGAGGGAGCTGTTTTTT. It specifies CASSLGTPTRELFF. V is TRBV7-9 and J is TRBJ2-2; maybe TRBD1 (6 bases). CDR1 SEHNR and CDR2 FQNEAQ come from the germline V gene (reference sequence). This CDR3 is 14 amino acids long. V dropped 3 bases and J dropped 9 bases, with 14 bases sitting between them.

This clonotype came up a few times. The chain uses TRBV29-1 and TRBJ2-5; TRBD2 matches at 7 bases. In germline, CDR1 is SQVTM, CDR2 ANQGSEA. Losses at the gene ends were 1 base for V and 5 bases for J; bases not matched to a gene: 7. This CDR3 contains 14 residues. Here the CDR3 DNA reads TGCAGCGTTGAAGGGGAGATCGGGAGGGAGACCCAGTACTTC. Residues: CSVEGEIGRETQYF.

This clonotype appeared many times. The chain uses TRBV30 and TRBJ2-5, with D unclear. The germline CDR1 and CDR2 sequences are GTSNPN and SVGIG (reference sequence). The V gene lost 1 base and the J gene lost 0 bases, with 15 bases spanning the gap. This CDR3 is 16 amino acids long. The CDR3 DNA is TGTGCCTGGAGTGCGGGCACTCGGACGTACCAAGAGACCCAGTACTTC. It yields the protein CAWSAGTRTYQETQYF.